Following are 32 T cell receptor beta chains from one sample sequenced in a study of T cell repertoires in cytomegalovirus infection (dated by TCRdb to about 2019). The sequencer listed for this sample is Illumina HiSeq 1500. TCRdb took the public reads, trimmed them with fastp at Q25, ran MiXCR for clone calling and kept in-frame beta chains. Rows are combined by CDR3 protein, so each entry shows the most common genes and DNA. The sample table lists hundreds of thousands of distinct CDR3 sequences, over 7.5% of them with a count of one. The ten top clones hold around 4% of the sample. Material: PBMCs. The source is a human donor in good health (CMV status not recorded). Some clones in this sample may be carry-over from other donors' samples.

This clonotype was seen at least ten times. V is TRBV27 and J is TRBJ2-5; D might be TRBD1 (5 bases). The germline V gene encodes CDR1 MNHEY and CDR2 SMNVEV (reference sequence). The CDR3 runs to 13 residues. Trimming pared 5 bases from V and 5 bases from J, leaving 12 bases between. The CDR3 DNA reads TGTGCCAGCAGTCACAGGCTCGGGGAGACCCAGTACTTC. Translation gives CASSHRLGETQYF.

This clonotype has ten or more counts. The V call is TRBV5-4, the J call TRBJ2-2, with no clear D. This CDR3 region has 13 residues. Trimming cost V 0 bases and J 7 bases, with 7 bases left between them. Germline CDR1 reads SGHNT; CDR2 reads YYREEE (reference sequence). The CDR3 coding sequence is TGTGCCAGCAGCTTGGGGGGTGTCGGGGAGCTGTTTTTT. This sequence encodes CASSLGGVGELFF.

This clonotype was seen at least ten times. This sequence joins TRBV7-2 and TRBJ2-7; 9 nucleotides align to TRBD1. CDR3 size: 14 residues. CDR1 SGHTA and CDR2 FQGNSA come from the germline V gene. The junction had 4 bases not matched to a gene; V was cut back by 7 bases and J by 0 bases. The CDR3 here is CASTDRGGSYEQYF. The CDR3 nucleotides read TGTGCCAGCACGGACAGGGGAGGCTCCTACGAGCAGTACTTC.

This clonotype was seen a few times. The chain combines TRBV20-1 with TRBJ2-1, with 16 bases matching TRBD2. Germline V lookup: CDR1 DFQATT, CDR2 SNEGSKA (reference sequence). Unmatched junction bases numbered 7, after V lost 7 bases and J lost 7 bases. The CDR3 is made up of 15 amino acids. The DNA for the CDR3 is TGCAGTGTCCCGGGACTAGCGGGGGGGACGAATGAGCAGTTCTTC. As protein: CSVPGLAGGTNEQFF.

The chain uses TRBV28 and TRBJ2-7, with D perhaps given as TRBD1 or TRBD2 (5 bases each). This CDR3 spans 16 amino acids. V lost 1 base and J lost 3, with 16 bases in between. Germline V lookup: CDR1 MDHEN, CDR2 SYDVKM. The CDR3 nucleotides are TGTGCCAGCAGTTTATTTGCAGGGAGAGACTTCTACGAGCAGTACTTC. Protein product: CASSLFAGRDFYEQYF.

The CDR3 coding sequence is TGTGCCAGCAGCTTAGACCGGGGCGGGCAGTACTTC. This gives the protein CASSLDRGGQYF. This chain links TRBV7-9 with TRBJ2-7, with D possibly called TRBD1 or TRBD2 (5 bases each). The CDR3 is 12 amino acids. V lost 1 base, J lost 9 bases, and 10 bases lay in between. Germline assignment: CDR1 SEHNR and CDR2 FQNEAQ (reference sequence). Full variable domain (missing parts from reference TRBV7-9 and TRBJ2-7): DTGVSQNPRHKITKRGQNVTFRCDPISEHNRLYWYRQTLGQGPEFLTYFQNEAQLEKSRLLSDRFSAERPKGSFSTLEIQRTEQGDSAMYLCASSLDRGGQYFGPGTRLTVT.

This clonotype appeared a single time. At one end, the junction sequence differs from germline, possibly due to a read error. DNA of the CDR3: TGTGCCAGCAGCCGGTCGGTAGGCGCAGAAACGCAGTATTTT. This codes for CASSRSVGAETQYF. This chain uses TRBV7-6 with TRBJ2-3; D not resolved. This CDR3 is built from 14 residues. The germline gives CDR1 SGHVS, CDR2 FNYEAQ.

This clonotype was recorded at least ten times. The chain has TRBV7-2 and TRBJ1-2, with D possibly matching TRBD1 (5 bases). Per the germline V gene, CDR1 is SGHTA and CDR2 is FQGNSA. The V and J ends lost 1 base and 1 base respectively, with 7 bases between them. The CDR3 is made up of 14 amino acids. CDR3 nucleotide sequence: TGTGCCAGCAGCTTAGACAGGTTTAACTATGGCTACACCTTC. Amino acids: CASSLDRFNYGYTF.

This clonotype was observed once. The chain is built from TRBV12-3 or TRBV12-4 and TRBJ2-1, with D possibly called TRBD1 or TRBD2 (5 bases each). This CDR3 contains 13 residues. The ends were cut back, 1 base at V and 9 bases at J, with 10 bases in the middle. In nucleotides, the CDR3 is TGTGCCAGCAGTTTAGACGGGACGGTTGAGCAGTTCTTC. This codes for CASSLDGTVEQFF.

This clonotype showed up many times. V gene TRBV25-1 combines with J gene TRBJ2-3; either TRBD1 or TRBD2 may fit D (5 bases each). Trimming removed 4 bases from V and 3 bases from J, with 11 bases in between. Germline assignment: CDR1 MGHDK and CDR2 SYGVNS. This CDR3 has 14 amino acids. The CDR3 DNA reads TGTGCCAGCAGTGCCCGGGGCCTGACAGATACGCAGTATTTT. This codes for CASSARGLTDTQYF.

The CDR3 spells CASSFWTASSYEQYF. CDR3 coding DNA: TGTGCCAGCAGTTTTTGGACCGCGAGCTCCTACGAGCAGTACTTC. V and J are TRBV28 and TRBJ2-7; D ambiguous. CDR3 size: 15 residues. V lost 3 bases and J 0 bases, leaving 12 bases between the germline ends. Germline loops: CDR1 MDHEN, CDR2 SYDVKM. The full variable domain, in which reference TRBV28 and TRBJ2-7 provide the parts outside the CDR3, is DVKVTQSSRYLVKRTGEKVFLECVQDMDHENMFWYRQDPGLGLRLIYFSYDVKMKEKGDIPEGYSVSREKKERFSLILESASTNQTSMYLCASSFWTASSYEQYFGPGTRLTVT.

This clonotype occurred a few times. The rearrangement links TRBV7-8 to TRBJ2-5, with no clear D. With 1 base removed from V and 2 bases from J, the gap between germline ends came to 5 bases. Germline V gene sequence: CDR1 SGHVS, CDR2 FQNEAQ. The CDR3 runs to 13 residues. This CDR3 reads CASSLVHQETQYF. The CDR3 bases are TGTGCCAGCAGCTTAGTCCATCAAGAGACCCAGTACTTC. Based on the CDR3 plus reference TRBV7-8 and TRBJ2-5, the full variable domain is GAGVSQSPRYKVAKRGQDVALRCDPISGHVSLFWYQQALGQGPEFLTYFQNEAQLDKSGLPSDRFFAERPEGSVSTLKIQRTQQEDSAVYLCASSLVHQETQYFGPGTRLLVL.

This clonotype was detected only a few times. V is TRBV27 and J is TRBJ2-7, with D possibly TRBD2 on 6 matching bases. From germline, CDR1 is MNHEY and CDR2 SMNVEV (reference sequence). The CDR3 spans 14 residues. V lost 5 bases and J lost 3, with 14 bases in between. The DNA of the CDR3 is TGTGCCAGCAGTCCCATAGGGACTTTCTACGAGCAGTACTTC. Amino acid sequence: CASSPIGTFYEQYF.

This clonotype was picked up a small number of times. The gene calls are TRBV4-1 and TRBJ1-2; D uncertain. Trimming cost V 2 bases and J 5 bases, with 9 bases left between them. The germline V gene has CDR1 MGHRA and CDR2 YSYEKL. CDR3 size: 13 residues. The CDR3 is CASSQSANYGYTF. The CDR3 DNA sequence: TGCGCCAGCAGCCAAAGCGCGAATTATGGCTACACCTTC.

The sample holds many counts of this clonotype. The V call is TRBV7-2, the J call TRBJ2-1; D is unresolved. V lost 1 base to trimming and J lost 0 bases, with 7 bases between them. Germline values: CDR1 SGHTA, CDR2 FQGNSA. This CDR3 contains 15 residues. CDR3 sequence: CASSLVPSSYNEQFF. The CDR3 DNA reads TGTGCCAGCAGCTTAGTCCCTAGCTCCTACAATGAGCAGTTCTTC.

This clonotype has at least ten counts. The rearrangement uses TRBV7-3 and TRBJ2-1; D is unclear. CDR3 length: 14 residues. The V and J ends lost 0 bases and 6 bases respectively, with 9 bases between them. Per the germline V gene, CDR1 is SGHTA and CDR2 is FQGTGA. The CDR3 DNA reads TGTGCCAGCAGCTTAACTGCCGTTAGCAATGAGCAGTTCTTC. It encodes CASSLTAVSNEQFF.

The J gene is TRBJ1-1, the V gene TRBV18; D remains ambiguous. The germline CDR1 and CDR2 sequences are KGHSH and LQKENI. The germline V and J ends were trimmed by 0 bases and 9 bases, with 11 bases remaining between them. There are 13 residues in the CDR3. The DNA of the CDR3 is TGTGCCAGCTCACCACCGAGTAGTACAAAAGCTTTCTTT. It translates to CASSPPSSTKAFF.

This clonotype has ten or more counts. The DNA of the CDR3 is TGTGCCTGGACCCCCTTGGACAGGATTAATTCACCCCTCCACTTT. It specifies CAWTPLDRINSPLHF. This chain links TRBV30 with TRBJ1-6; TRBD1 matches 7 bases. V gave up 4 bases and J gave up 6 bases; unmatched junction bases: 9. CDR1 and CDR2 (germline): GTSNPN, SVGIG (reference sequence). This CDR3 contains 15 residues.

This clonotype appeared a few times. The chain employs TRBV7-2 and TRBJ2-7, with D possibly being TRBD1 (6 bases). Germline-derived CDR1 and CDR2 are SGHTA and FQGNSA. This CDR3 spans 16 amino acids. V dropped 5 bases and J dropped 2 bases, with 19 bases sitting between them. The CDR3: CASSPGRDNLPYEQYF. CDR3 sequence (DNA): TGTGCCAGCAGCCCCGGCCGGGACAATTTACCCTACGAGCAGTACTTC.

This clonotype is termed medium-sized. The chain employs TRBV7-2 and TRBJ2-5; 11 bases fit TRBD2. The CDR3 contains 17 residues. The V segment lost 3 bases and the J segment 2 bases; nucleotides outside the gene matches: 8. Germline-derived CDR1 and CDR2 are SGHTA and FQGNSA. CDR3 sequence (DNA): TGTGCCAGCAGCTTTAGCGGGGGGGGTGGGAAACAAGAGACCCAGTACTTC. Translated, it gives CASSFSGGGGKQETQYF.

Only a few counts were recorded for this clonotype. The gene calls are TRBV12-3 or TRBV12-4 and TRBJ2-7; 9 bases line up with TRBD1. Unmatched junction bases numbered 10, after V lost 5 bases and J lost 5 bases. The CDR3 length is 15 residues. CDR3 nucleotides: TGTGCCAGCAGTCTCCGGGACAGGGCCCGACACGAGCAGTACTTC. Its translation is CASSLRDRARHEQYF.

As regards this clonotype: A much larger clone lies a single base off, so this may be a read error. This sequence joins TRBV7-9 and TRBJ1-5, with 7 bases identical to TRBD1. The CDR3 totals 17 residues. CDR1 and CDR2 (germline): SEHNR, FQNEAQ (reference sequence). The DNA of the CDR3 is TGTGCCATCAGCTTAGGGACAGCGCTCTATAGCAATCAGCCCCAGCATTTT. This codes for CAISLGTALYSNQPQHF.

This clonotype was observed many times. The J gene is TRBJ2-5, the V gene TRBV7-8, with 8 bases identical to TRBD1. The CDR3 spans 12 residues. Germline V gene sequence: CDR1 SGHVS, CDR2 FQNEAQ. V lost 9 bases, J lost 5 bases, and 5 bases stayed unmatched. In DNA form, the CDR3 reads TGTGCCAGTGACAGGGGTGGCGAGACCCAGTACTTC. This encodes CASDRGGETQYF.

This clonotype has a handful of counts. This rearrangement joins TRBV28 to TRBJ2-1; 11 bases map to TRBD2. This CDR3 has 18 amino acids. The junction had 10 bases not matched to a gene; V was cut back by 3 bases and J by 3 bases. CDR1 is MDHEN and CDR2 is SYDVKM in the germline V gene. CDR3: CASSFPSTTSGIYNEQFF. For the CDR3, the DNA is TGTGCCAGCAGTTTCCCTAGCACGACTAGCGGGATCTACAATGAGCAGTTCTTC. Variable domain in full (rest from reference TRBV28 and TRBJ2-1): DVKVTQSSRYLVKRTGEKVFLECVQDMDHENMFWYRQDPGLGLRLIYFSYDVKMKEKGDIPEGYSVSREKKERFSLILESASTNQTSMYLCASSFPSTTSGIYNEQFFGPGTRLTVL.

This clonotype occurred many times. The chain combines TRBV11-2 with TRBJ2-7; D unclear. CDR1 and CDR2 from the germline V gene are SGHAT and FQNNGV. The CDR3 is 14 amino acids. The V and J ends lost 5 bases and 0 bases respectively, with 11 bases between them. This CDR3 reads CASSRGQFSYEQYF. In DNA, the CDR3 is TGTGCCAGCAGCCGTGGCCAGTTCTCCTACGAGCAGTACTTC.

This clonotype has a count of ten or more. V usage is TRBV7-2 and J usage is TRBJ1-6; D gene unclear. Germline CDR1 SGHTA, CDR2 FQGNSA. V lost 5 bases and J lost 0, with 11 bases in between. The CDR3 has 16 residues. The DNA of the CDR3 is TGTGCCAGCAGCGCGACCGGGCGCTCCTATAATTCACCCCTCCACTTT. This gives the protein CASSATGRSYNSPLHF.

This clonotype was observed a few times. The chain couples TRBV5-6 to TRBJ2-2; 7 positions match TRBD1. The CDR3 consists of 16 residues. The germline V gene has CDR1 SGHDT and CDR2 YYEEEE. V gave up 6 bases and J gave up 6 bases; unmatched junction bases: 14. CDR3 sequence reads: CASTPRRGRIPGELFF. The CDR3 nucleotides are TGTGCCAGCACCCCAAGAAGGGGGCGGATTCCCGGGGAGCTGTTTTTT.

This clonotype appeared a few times. The CDR3 loop reads CASRRGGVINEQFF. CDR3 DNA sequence: TGTGCCAGCAGGCGTGGGGGGGTCATAAATGAGCAGTTCTTC. The chain has TRBV28 and TRBJ2-1; 7 bases are a match to TRBD2. The V and J ends lost 6 bases and 7 bases, in that order; junction bases with no gene match: 9. The CDR3 covers 14 residues. Germline assignment: CDR1 MDHEN and CDR2 SYDVKM.

This clonotype was counted a few times. The chain employs TRBV6-6 and TRBJ2-4; perhaps TRBD1 as D (5 bases). This CDR3 spans 17 amino acids. The germline gives CDR1 MNHNY, CDR2 SVGAGI (reference sequence). V dropped 0 bases and J dropped 0 bases, with 12 bases sitting between them. This chain's CDR3 is CASSYSRQKLAKNIQYF. For the CDR3, the DNA is TGTGCCAGCAGTTACTCGAGACAGAAACTAGCCAAAAACATTCAGTACTTC.

This clonotype was seen a handful of times. The chain links TRBV28 to TRBJ2-4, with D tentatively TRBD1 or TRBD2 (5 bases each). The CDR3 is 12 residues long. Germline CDR1 and CDR2: MDHEN and SYDVKM. V lost 2 bases and J lost 7, with 6 bases in between. CDR3 loop: CASSLRDNIQYF. CDR3 nucleotides: TGTGCCAGCAGTTTAAGGGACAACATTCAGTACTTC.

This clonotype was seen ten or more times. The chain has TRBV7-2 and TRBJ2-5; the D gene could be TRBD1 or TRBD2 (5 bases each). Germline-derived CDR1 and CDR2 are SGHTA and FQGNSA. The CDR3 extends over 14 amino acids. Trimming took 6 bases from V and 5 from J, leaving 16 bases between them. The chain's CDR3 is CASRNPGPRETQYF. For the CDR3, the DNA is TGTGCCAGCAGGAACCCGGGACCCCGGGAGACCCAGTACTTC. Drawing the rest from reference TRBV7-2 and TRBJ2-5, the complete variable domain is GAGVSQSPSNKVTEKGKDVELRCDPISGHTALYWYRQSLGQGLEFLIYFQGNSAPDKSGLPSDRFSAERTGGSVSTLTIQRTQQEDSAVYLCASRNPGPRETQYFGPGTRLLVL.

This clonotype was picked up a small number of times. The chain has TRBV7-3 and TRBJ2-7, with D unresolved. Trimming cost V 0 bases and J 2 bases, with 11 bases left between them. CDR3 size: 15 residues. Germline V gene lookup returns CDR1 SGHTA and CDR2 FQGTGA. Here the CDR3 DNA reads TGTGCCAGCAGCTTAACCCCGGGCAGGACCTACGAGCAGTACTTC. It codes for CASSLTPGRTYEQYF.